A selection of T cell receptor beta chains follows, all from one sample in a study of cytomegalovirus exposure and HLA in healthy donors. TCRdb's copy holds only in-frame clones and misses some; the assay was immunoSEQ multiplex PCR. The sample lists approximately 100,000 clones; 65% to 80% were seen once. Specimen: PBMCs. The receptors come from a woman aged 40 to 50 in good health and CMV-seronegative. Both conserved end residues are part of each CDR3. A D gene is named only where the DNA matches it firmly. The size entry is marked missing in some rows and otherwise reads once, few, many or a size class.

D	size	V	J	CDR3	DNA
NA	few	TRBV18	TRBJ2-7	CASSPQSRRGGEQYF	TGTGCCAGCTCACCTCAGTCCCGCCGCGGTGGGGAGCAGTACTTC
TRBD2	NA	TRBV10-1	TRBJ2-3	CASASQTSGTSTDTQYF	TGCGCCAGCGCTAGCCAGACTAGCGGAACTAGCACAGATACGCAGTATTTT
TRBD1	NA	TRBV6-5	TRBJ2-7	CASSSGTGSYEQYF	TGTGCCAGCAGTTCCGGGACAGGGTCCTACGAGCAGTACTTC
TRBD1	few	TRBV30	TRBJ1-1	CAWEYGQGATEAFF	TGTGCCTGGGAATACGGACAGGGGGCTACAGAAGCTTTCTTT
TRBD2	once	TRBV19	TRBJ2-3	CASSPLGTSGRHTQYF	TGTGCCAGTAGTCCCCTGGGGACTAGCGGGAGGCATACGCAGTATTTT
NA	NA	TRBV18	TRBJ2-3	CASSPGGREADTQYF	TGTGCCAGCTCACCCGGGGGGCGCGAGGCAGATACGCAGTATTTT
TRBD2	NA	TRBV10-3	TRBJ2-1	CAISTERTSDYNEQFF	TGTGCCATCAGTACAGAAAGGACTAGCGACTACAATGAGCAGTTCTTC
NA	few	TRBV7-9	TRBJ1-1	CASSGSGRRDTEAFF	TGTGCCAGCAGCGGATCGGGCCGGAGGGACACTGAAGCTTTCTTT
NA	NA	TRBV7-6	TRBJ1-1	CASSSGKAGYTEAFF	TGTGCCAGCAGCTCAGGAAAAGCAGGGTACACTGAAGCTTTCTTT
TRBD1	NA	TRBV29-1	TRBJ2-3	CSVALTGIGRTGTDTQYF	TGCAGCGTTGCCTTGACAGGGATCGGCAGGACGGGCACAGATACGCAGTATTTT
TRBD2	few	TRBV9	TRBJ2-7	CASRGGGGPAYEQYF	TGTGCCAGCAGGGGCGGGGGAGGGCCTGCGTACGAGCAGTACTTC
TRBD2	NA	TRBV29-1	TRBJ2-7	CSVLSGRFNEQYF	TGCAGCGTTCTTAGCGGGAGATTTAACGAGCAGTACTTC
TRBD1	few	TRBV30	TRBJ1-4	CAWSLGQGGEKLFF	TGTGCCTGGAGTTTGGGACAGGGGGGAGAAAAACTGTTTTTT
NA	NA	TRBV4-3	TRBJ1-2	CASSQDLGRGGYGYTF	TGCGCCAGCAGCCAAGATCTGGGTAGGGGTGGCTATGGCTACACCTTC
NA	NA	TRBV9	TRBJ1-5	CASSVSGGEPQHF	TGTGCCAGCAGCGTCTCCGGAGGGGAGCCCCAGCATTTT
TRBD1	once	TRBV7-2	TRBJ1-3	CASSFRTGGSSGNTIYF	TGTGCCAGCAGCTTTAGGACAGGGGGTTCCTCTGGAAACACCATATATTTT
NA	few	TRBV6-6	TRBJ1-2	CASSSGATENYGYTF	TGTGCCAGCAGTTCTGGGGCGACAGAGAACTATGGCTACACCTTC
NA	NA	TRBV6-5	TRBJ1-5	CASRRQPSGNQPQHF	TGTGCCAGCAGAAGACAGCCATCCGGCAATCAGCCCCAGCATTTT
TRBD1	NA	TRBV19	TRBJ1-1	CAAKRDSGNTEAFF	TGTGCCGCAAAACGGGACAGTGGGAACACTGAAGCTTTCTTT
NA	NA	TRBV7-3	TRBJ2-3	CASSPSLPDTQYF	TGTGCCAGCAGCCCCTCACTTCCAGATACGCAGTATTTT
NA	few	TRBV6-5	TRBJ1-1	CASSYSNSFGTEAFF	TGTGCCAGCAGTTACTCGAACAGTTTCGGCACTGAAGCTTTCTTT
NA	once	TRBV6-4	TRBJ1-1	CASSAKKNTEAFF	TGTGCCAGCAGTGCCAAAAAGAACACTGAAGCTTTCTTT
NA	NA	TRBV28	TRBJ2-7	CASRPPGDGAEQYF	TGTGCCAGCAGGCCCCCGGGAGATGGTGCCGAGCAGTACTTC
NA	once	TRBV11-2	TRBJ2-1	CASSPGIGNEQFF	TGTGCCAGCAGCCCGGGAATAGGGAATGAGCAGTTCTTC
NA	once	TRBV6-1	TRBJ2-1	CASSEVLGGRSYNEQFF	TGTGCCAGCAGTGAAGTTCTAGGAGGGAGATCCTACAATGAGCAGTTCTTC
TRBD1	NA	TRBV7-9	TRBJ1-5	CASSLGTAHQPQHF	TGTGCCAGCAGCTTGGGGACAGCTCATCAGCCCCAGCATTTT
NA	NA	TRBV6-6	TRBJ2-6	CASRLTFSGANVLTF	TGTGCCAGCAGACTAACCTTTTCTGGGGCCAACGTCCTGACTTTC
NA	few	TRBV19	TRBJ1-2	CASSTWPGETYGYTF	TGTGCCAGTAGCACATGGCCCGGGGAGACCTATGGCTACACCTTC
TRBD1	NA	TRBV11-3	TRBJ1-6	CASSDRGYNSPLHF	TGTGCCAGCAGCGACAGGGGCTATAATTCCCCCCTCCACTTT
TRBD1	NA	TRBV2	TRBJ2-1	CASSGQSGSYNEQFF	TGTGCCAGCTCGGGACAGTCTGGCTCCTACAATGAGCAGTTCTTC
NA	NA	TRBV27	TRBJ2-5	CASSLGSGSAETQYF	TGTGCCAGCAGTTTGGGTAGCGGATCAGCGGAGACCCAGTACTTC
NA	NA	TRBV10-3	TRBJ1-2	CAISESEITSPREGYTF	TGTGCCATCAGTGAGTCGGAAATAACGTCTCCCCGGGAGGGCTACACCTTC
NA	NA	TRBV5-5	TRBJ2-5	CASSRSGGFQETQYF	TGTGCCAGCAGCAGAAGCGGTGGATTTCAAGAGACCCAGTACTTC
NA	NA	TRBV5-1	TRBJ2-3	CASSLEGQASTDTQYF	TGCGCCAGCAGCTTGGAAGGACAAGCTAGCACAGATACGCAGTATTTT
NA	few	TRBV15	TRBJ1-3	CATSRDRQDSGNTIYF	TGTGCCACCAGCAGAGATCGGCAGGATTCTGGAAACACCATATATTTT